The following is a T cell receptor beta chain sequence with its context. This clonotype was counted only a few times. Its cognate antigen has yet to be identified. No much larger clone exists at a distance of one base, and base qualities are not known. Libraries were constructed by PCR. The data were produced on a NextSeq 500. Preparation of bulk TCR libraries followed a previously described approach, with the TCR primers listed in Table S5. The Qiagen AllPrep DNA/RNA kit was used to purify total RNA. Before analysis, reads from multiple sequencing runs of one library were combined. Processing in the source paper ran as follows. Only reads with exact TCR constant sequence were kept, trimmed to 150 nt, and grouped by their 12-nt molecular barcodes. Reads in each barcode group were sub-clustered using a 15% Levenshtein threshold, and a quality-weighted consensus sequence was built for each RNA molecule. Non-functional sequences were excluded, and lower-count sequences lying one edit away from another sequence were also excluded. Based on fitting two negative binomial distributions, any barcode sub-cluster with under 20% of the maximum read count was discarded. In-frame beta chains were kept once TCRdb had trimmed the public reads at Q25 with fastp and called clones with MiXCR. Every distinct CDR3 protein forms one entry, paired with its most common genes and DNA. The authors' filters were not applied to this entry. The sample has roughly 630,000 distinct CDR3 sequences on record, around 25% of them singletons. The top ten constitute around 0.78% of the sample.

Libraries of naive CD8 T cells were built from around 20,000 to 1,000,000 sorted cells, with 10%, 30% or 50% of the purified RNA used. Naive CD8 T cells, defined as CD8+CD4-CCR7+CD45RA+, were FACS-sorted into RLT Plus buffer on a BD FACSAria II. To test detection sensitivity, Jurkat RNA equal to some 11 TCR copies was added to samples of 20,000-1,000,000 naive CD8 T cells. Enrichment of CD8 T cells was done with RosetteSep CD8+ T Cell Enrichment Cocktail plus Ficoll-Paque, and ACK red cell lysis came afterward. The data were taken from a study of molecular identifiers for immune sequencing clone quantification (dated by TCRdb to about 2018). For the wider study: For a replicate experiment, the RNA from either approximately 20,000 or 100,000 naive CD8 T cells was divided into five aliquots, and four of those aliquots went on to sequencing. The study was a methods study using CD8 T cells to benchmark molecular-identifier clustering-based TCR repertoire sequencing (MIDCIRS) and TCR RNA copy counting. General conclusions and limits of the study: Identical TCR molecules sharing a barcode could cause highly expanded clone sizes to be underestimated. Naive libraries contained spiked-in Jurkat TCR RNA (approximately nine copies' worth), which is not part of the donor repertoire. A single cell's worth of spiked-in Jurkat TCR RNA was reported detectable even among about 1.1 million naive CD8 T cells. In CMV-specific effector cells, clones with more than 20 RNA copies contained over 98% of molecules, whereas in naive cells such clones contained under 1% of molecules. About 3 recovered TCR RNA copies per cell were obtained by modeling, versus about 10 by digital PCR, implying a capture efficiency of about 30%. When barcode sub-clustering was omitted, TCR diversity was inflated by chimeric consensus sequences, with chimeras reaching as high as 47%.

Input material: naive CD8+ T cells from blood, with Jurkat cell RNA spiked in. This specimen's cell subset or site label, per the study, means: FACS-sorted CD8+CD4-CCR7+CD45RA+ naive T cells. The TCR comes from a human donor in good health. Some libraries in this study had Jurkat cell RNA spiked in.

The CDR3 here reads CASSSLGGRNTEAFF. The DNA sequence is TGTGCCAGCAGTTCCCTGGGAGGTCGAAACACTGAAGCTTTCTTT. The rearranged segments are TRBV7-9 and TRBJ1-1, with no reliable assignment of the D segment. The CDR3 goes from the cysteine to the phenylalanine over 15 residues. Only the CDR3 part of the read is kept: 45 bases, read in frame from the first base. CDR1 and CDR2, per the germline V gene (reference sequence), are SEHNR and FQNEAQ. V lost 6 bases and J lost 2 bases; the stretch between them is 16 bases long.